One and the same sample provided the 8 T cell receptor beta chains below, sequenced in a study of PD-L1 blockade in urothelial cancer. Time point indicated: peripheral blood 6 weeks after treatment start. Sequenced by immunoSEQ multiplex PCR; TCRdb stores in-frame clones only, minus some. The sample shows over 100,000 clones, less than 95% of them seen only once. Sequencing used PBMCs, obtained around atezolizumab (anti-PD-L1) treatment. The origin of the receptors is a man aged 55 to 70 with urothelial cancer.

V and J are TRBV5-1 and TRBJ2-5; 12 bases align to TRBD2. CDR3 length equals 15 residues. Germline values: CDR1 SGHRS, CDR2 YFSETQ. The ends lost 6 bases at V and 5 bases at J; junction bases unmatched: 8. The CDR3 protein is CASTILAGGPETQYF. The CDR3 DNA reads as TGCGCCAGCACAATCCTAGCGGGAGGGCCCGAGACCCAGTACTTC. Drawing the rest from reference TRBV5-1 and TRBJ2-5, the complete variable domain is KAGVTQTPRYLIKTRGQQVTLSCSPISGHRSVSWYQQTPGQGLQFLFEYFSETQRNKGNFPGRFSGRQFSNSRSEMNVSTLELGDSALYLCASTILAGGPETQYFGPGTRLLVL.

The chain combines TRBV18 with TRBJ2-7, with TRBD1 matching over 8 bases. The length of the CDR3 is 11 residues. V gave up 8 bases and J gave up 5 bases; unmatched junction bases: 2. Germline values: CDR1 KGHSH, CDR2 LQKENI. The CDR3 coding sequence is TGTGCCAGCGCGACAGGGGACGAGCAGTACTTC. It translates to CASATGDEQYF.

This chain links TRBV7-9 with TRBJ1-2, with 8 positions matching TRBD1. CDR1 and CDR2 (germline): SEHNR, FQNEAQ (reference sequence). The CDR3 contains 16 residues. V lost 6 bases to trimming and J lost 8 bases; unmatched junction nucleotides: 17. Here the CDR3 reads CASSPTTGGGRGGYTF. The CDR3 bases are TGTGCCAGCAGTCCTACTACAGGGGGAGGTCGAGGGGGCTACACCTTC.

V gene TRBV28 combines with J gene TRBJ2-3, with 7 bases fitting TRBD1. The V segment lost 2 bases and the J segment 2 bases; nucleotides outside the gene matches: 7. Germline V gives CDR1 MDHEN, CDR2 SYDVKM. This CDR3 is built from 16 residues. DNA of the CDR3: TGTGCCAGCAGTTTACGTGGGGGACAGTCCACAGATACGCAGTATTTT. Its translation is CASSLRGGQSTDTQYF.

This rearrangement joins TRBV10-1 to TRBJ1-4, with a weak D call TRBD1 (5 bases). CDR1 and CDR2 from the germline V gene are WNHNN and SYGVQD (reference sequence). This CDR3 region has 16 residues. The V end lost 0 bases, the J end lost 8 bases, and 16 bases lay between the germline ends. The CDR3 DNA reads as TGCGCCAGCAGTGAGTCTAGGGGCAGGGATGGGGAAAAACTGTTTTTT. It yields the protein CASSESRGRDGEKLFF.

V is TRBV4-3 and J is TRBJ2-5; the D gene is possibly TRBD1 (5 bases). CDR1 and CDR2 (germline): LGHNA, YSLEER. V was trimmed by 1 base and J by 4 bases, leaving 10 bases between them. The CDR3 runs to 14 residues. CDR3 amino acids: CASSQAWGGETQYF. The CDR3 DNA reads TGCGCCAGCAGCCAAGCCTGGGGCGGAGAGACCCAGTACTTC.

The chain is built from TRBV19 and TRBJ2-2, with 10 bases fitting TRBD1. The V gene's germline CDR1 is LNHDA and CDR2 SQIVND (reference sequence). This CDR3 has 16 residues. The junction had 10 bases not matched to a gene; V was cut back by 6 bases and J by 6 bases. CDR3 sequence reads: CASRDPGQGLSGELFF. The CDR3 DNA follows: TGTGCCAGTAGGGATCCGGGACAGGGGTTATCCGGGGAGCTGTTTTTT.

The V call is TRBV4-2, the J call TRBJ2-1; 10 bases agree with TRBD1. In germline, CDR1 is LGHNA, CDR2 YNFKEQ. The ends lost 2 bases at V and 2 bases at J; junction bases unmatched: 12. The CDR3 runs to 19 residues. The CDR3 reads CASSQRPRHGTGAYNEQFF. The CDR3 DNA follows: TGTGCCAGCAGCCAAAGACCTCGTCACGGGACAGGGGCCTACAATGAGCAGTTCTTC.